Sequencing of this T cell receptor (beta chain) was carried out in a study of spatial heterogeneity in lung cancer. As to time point: sample taken at primary tumor resection. This CDR3 has 16 amino acids. Germline V gene lookup returns CDR1 MNHEY and CDR2 SVGAGI. With 4 bases removed from V and 0 bases from J, the gap between germline ends came to 13 bases. TCRdb re-called the 5' RACE reads through MiXCR, storing one row per CDR3 protein. The table includes approximately 44,000 distinct CDR3 sequences, roughly an eighth detected once. The sequence came from a male donor with early-stage non-small cell lung cancer. The chain uses TRBV6-5 and TRBJ1-3, with D unclear. The material was PBMCs, obtained at surgery. The CDR3 sequence is CASSSSWRASGNTIYF. CDR3 DNA sequence: TGTGCCAGCAGTTCATCCTGGCGAGCCTCTGGAAACACCATATATTTT.